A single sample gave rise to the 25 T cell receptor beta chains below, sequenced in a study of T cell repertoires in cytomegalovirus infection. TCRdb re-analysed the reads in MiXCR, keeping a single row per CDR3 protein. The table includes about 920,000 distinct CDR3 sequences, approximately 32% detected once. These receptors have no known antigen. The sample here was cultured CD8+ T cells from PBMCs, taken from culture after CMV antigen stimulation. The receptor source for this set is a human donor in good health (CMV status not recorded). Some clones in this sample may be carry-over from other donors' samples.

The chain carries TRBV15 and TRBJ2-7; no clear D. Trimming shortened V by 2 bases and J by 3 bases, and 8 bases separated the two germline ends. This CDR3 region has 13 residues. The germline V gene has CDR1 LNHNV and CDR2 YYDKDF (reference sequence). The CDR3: CATSRLPDYEQYF. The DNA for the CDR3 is TGTGCCACCAGCAGACTCCCGGACTACGAGCAGTACTTC.

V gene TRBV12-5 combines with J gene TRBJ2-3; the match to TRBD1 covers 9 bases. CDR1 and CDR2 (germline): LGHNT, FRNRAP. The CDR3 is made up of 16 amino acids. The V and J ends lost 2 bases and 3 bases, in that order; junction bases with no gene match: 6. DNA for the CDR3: TGTGCTAGTGGTTTGCTGGGACAGGGAGGGACAGATACGCAGTATTTT. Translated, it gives CASGLLGQGGTDTQYF.

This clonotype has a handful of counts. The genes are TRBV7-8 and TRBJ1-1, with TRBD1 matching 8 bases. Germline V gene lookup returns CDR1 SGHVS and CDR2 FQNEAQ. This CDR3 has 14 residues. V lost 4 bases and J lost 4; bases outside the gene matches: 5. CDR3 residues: CASSWTGQVTEAFF. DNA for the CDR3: TGTGCCAGCAGCTGGACAGGGCAGGTCACTGAAGCTTTCTTT.

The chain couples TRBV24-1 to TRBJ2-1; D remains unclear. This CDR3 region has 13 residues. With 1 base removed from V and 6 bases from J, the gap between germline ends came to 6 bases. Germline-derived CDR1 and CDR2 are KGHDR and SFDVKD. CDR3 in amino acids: CATSDLKGNEQFF. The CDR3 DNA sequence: TGTGCCACCAGTGATTTAAAGGGCAATGAGCAGTTCTTC.

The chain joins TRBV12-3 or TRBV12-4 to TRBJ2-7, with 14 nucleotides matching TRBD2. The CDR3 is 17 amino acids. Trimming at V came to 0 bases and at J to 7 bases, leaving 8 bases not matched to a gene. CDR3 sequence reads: CASSLAPGLAGGREQYF. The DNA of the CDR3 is TGTGCCAGCAGTTTAGCCCCCGGACTAGCGGGGGGTCGAGAGCAGTACTTC.

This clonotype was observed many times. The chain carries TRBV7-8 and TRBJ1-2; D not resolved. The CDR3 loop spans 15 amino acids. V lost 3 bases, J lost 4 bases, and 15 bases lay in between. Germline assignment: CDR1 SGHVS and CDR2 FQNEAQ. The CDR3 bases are TGTGCCAGCAGCTTTTTTAGGTCCGTTGGCTATGGCTACACCTTC. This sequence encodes CASSFFRSVGYGYTF. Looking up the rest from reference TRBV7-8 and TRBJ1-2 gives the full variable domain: GAGVSQSPRYKVAKRGQDVALRCDPISGHVSLFWYQQALGQGPEFLTYFQNEAQLDKSGLPSDRFFAERPEGSVSTLKIQRTQQEDSAVYLCASSFFRSVGYGYTFGSGTRLTVV.

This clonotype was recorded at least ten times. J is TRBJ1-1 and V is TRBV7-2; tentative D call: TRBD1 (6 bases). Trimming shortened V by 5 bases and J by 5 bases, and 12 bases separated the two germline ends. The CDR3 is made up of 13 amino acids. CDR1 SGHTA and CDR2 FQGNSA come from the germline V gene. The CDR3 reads CASSPLGGTEAFF. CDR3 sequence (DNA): TGTGCCAGCAGCCCCCTAGGGGGGACTGAAGCTTTCTTT.

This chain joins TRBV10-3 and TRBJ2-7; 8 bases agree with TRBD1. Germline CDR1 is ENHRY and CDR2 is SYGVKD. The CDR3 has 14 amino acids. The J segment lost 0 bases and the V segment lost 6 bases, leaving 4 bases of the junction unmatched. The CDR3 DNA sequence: TGTGCCATCAGAGCTACAGGGGGCTCCTACGAGCAGTACTTC. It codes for CAIRATGGSYEQYF.

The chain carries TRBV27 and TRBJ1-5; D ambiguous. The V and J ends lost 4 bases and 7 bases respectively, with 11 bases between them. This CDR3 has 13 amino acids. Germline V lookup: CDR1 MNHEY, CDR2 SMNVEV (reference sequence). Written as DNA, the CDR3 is TGTGCCAGCAGTTCCGGGGTAGCGCAGCCCCAGCATTTT. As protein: CASSSGVAQPQHF.

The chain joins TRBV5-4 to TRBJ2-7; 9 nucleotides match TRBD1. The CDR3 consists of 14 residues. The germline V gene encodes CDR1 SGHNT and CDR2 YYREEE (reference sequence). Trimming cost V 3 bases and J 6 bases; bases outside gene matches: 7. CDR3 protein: CASSSTGTGFEQYF. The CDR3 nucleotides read TGTGCCAGCAGCTCAACCGGGACAGGGTTCGAGCAGTACTTC.

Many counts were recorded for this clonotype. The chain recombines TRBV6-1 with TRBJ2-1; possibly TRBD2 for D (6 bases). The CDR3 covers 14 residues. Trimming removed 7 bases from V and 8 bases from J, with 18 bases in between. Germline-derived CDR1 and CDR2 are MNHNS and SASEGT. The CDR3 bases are TGTGCCAGCACACTCTTCGGGAGAAGCTATGAGCAGTTCTTC. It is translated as CASTLFGRSYEQFF.

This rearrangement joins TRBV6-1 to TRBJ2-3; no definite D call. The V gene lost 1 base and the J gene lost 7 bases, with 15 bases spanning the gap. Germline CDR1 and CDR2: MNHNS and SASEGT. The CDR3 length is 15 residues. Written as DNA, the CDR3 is TGTGCCAGCAGTGAAGAAGTCTACAATGGGAATACGCAGTATTTT. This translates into CASSEEVYNGNTQYF.

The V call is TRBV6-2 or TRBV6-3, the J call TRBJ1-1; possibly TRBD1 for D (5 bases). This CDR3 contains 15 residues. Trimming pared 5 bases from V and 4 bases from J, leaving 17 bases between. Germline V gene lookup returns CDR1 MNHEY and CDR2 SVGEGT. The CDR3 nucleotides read TGTGCCAGCAGTAACCCCTTCTCAGGGAGCACTGAAGCTTTCTTT. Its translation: CASSNPFSGSTEAFF.

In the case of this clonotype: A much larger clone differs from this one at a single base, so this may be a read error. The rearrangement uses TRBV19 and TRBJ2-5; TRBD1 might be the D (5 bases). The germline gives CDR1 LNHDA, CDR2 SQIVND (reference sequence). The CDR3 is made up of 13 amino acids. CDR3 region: CVSSIVRGETQYF. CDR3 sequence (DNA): TGTGTCAGTAGTATAGTAAGGGGAGAGACCCAGTACTTC.

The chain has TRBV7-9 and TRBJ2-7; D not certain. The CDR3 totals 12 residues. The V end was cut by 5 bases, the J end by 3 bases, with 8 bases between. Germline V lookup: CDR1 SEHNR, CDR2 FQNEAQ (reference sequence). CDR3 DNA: TGTGCCAGCAGCCCGGGCCACTACGAGCAGTACGTC. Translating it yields CASSPGHYEQYV.

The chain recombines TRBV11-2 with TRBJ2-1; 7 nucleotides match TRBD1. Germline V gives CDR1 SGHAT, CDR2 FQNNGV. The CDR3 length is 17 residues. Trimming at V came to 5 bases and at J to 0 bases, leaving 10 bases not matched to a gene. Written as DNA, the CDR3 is TGTGCCAGCAGCCCCTGGACAGGCTCCAGCTCCTACAATGAGCAGTTCTTC. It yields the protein CASSPWTGSSSYNEQFF.

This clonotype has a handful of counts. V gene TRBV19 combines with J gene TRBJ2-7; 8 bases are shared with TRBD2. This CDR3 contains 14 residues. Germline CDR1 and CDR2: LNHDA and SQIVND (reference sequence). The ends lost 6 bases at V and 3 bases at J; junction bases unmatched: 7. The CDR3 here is CASSPGGADYEQYF. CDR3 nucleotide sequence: TGTGCCAGTAGCCCCGGGGGGGCCGACTACGAGCAGTACTTC. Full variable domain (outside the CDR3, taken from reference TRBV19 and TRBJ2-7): DGGITQSPKYLFRKEGQNVTLSCEQNLNHDAMYWYRQDPGQGLRLIYYSQIVNDFQKGDIAEGYSVSREKKESFPLTVTSAQKNPTAFYLCASSPGGADYEQYFGPGTRLTVT.

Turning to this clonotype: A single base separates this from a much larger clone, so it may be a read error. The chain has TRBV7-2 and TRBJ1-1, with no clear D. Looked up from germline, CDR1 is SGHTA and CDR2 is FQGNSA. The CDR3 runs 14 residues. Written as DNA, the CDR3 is TGTGTCAGCAGCTTCTCATACGGGAACACTGAAGCTTTCTTT. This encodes CVSSFSYGNTEAFF.

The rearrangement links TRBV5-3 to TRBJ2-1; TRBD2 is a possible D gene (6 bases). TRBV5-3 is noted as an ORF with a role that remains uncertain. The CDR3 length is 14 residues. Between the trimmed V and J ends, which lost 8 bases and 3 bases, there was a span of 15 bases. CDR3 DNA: TGTGCCAGCAGCGTTGGCGGGGACTACAATGAGCAGTTCTTC. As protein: CASSVGGDYNEQFF.

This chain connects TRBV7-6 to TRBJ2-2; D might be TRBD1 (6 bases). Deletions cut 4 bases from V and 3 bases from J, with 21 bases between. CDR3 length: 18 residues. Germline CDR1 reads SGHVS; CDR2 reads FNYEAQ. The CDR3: CASSSPSTGLGDTGELFF. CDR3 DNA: TGTGCCAGCAGCTCGCCATCGACAGGCCTCGGGGACACCGGGGAGCTGTTTTTT.

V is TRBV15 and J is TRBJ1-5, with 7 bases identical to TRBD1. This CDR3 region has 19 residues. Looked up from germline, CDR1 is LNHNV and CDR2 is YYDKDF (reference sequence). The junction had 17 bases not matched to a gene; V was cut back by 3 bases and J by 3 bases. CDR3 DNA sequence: TGTGCCACCAGCAGCGCCAAATCCGGGACAGTAGGAGTCAATCAGCCCCAGCATTTT. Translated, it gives CATSSAKSGTVGVNQPQHF.

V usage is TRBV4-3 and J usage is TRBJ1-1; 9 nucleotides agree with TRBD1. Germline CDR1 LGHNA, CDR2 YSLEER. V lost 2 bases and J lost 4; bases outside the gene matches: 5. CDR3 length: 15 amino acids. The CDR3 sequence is CASSQPGQGSTEAFF. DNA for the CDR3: TGCGCCAGCAGCCAACCGGGACAGGGTTCCACTGAAGCTTTCTTT.

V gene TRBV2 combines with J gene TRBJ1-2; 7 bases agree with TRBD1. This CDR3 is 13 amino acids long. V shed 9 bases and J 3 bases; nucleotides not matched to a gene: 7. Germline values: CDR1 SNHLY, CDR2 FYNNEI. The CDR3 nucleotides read TGTGCCAGTAGGGGGGGGACAGACTATGGCTACACCTTC. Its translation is CASRGGTDYGYTF.

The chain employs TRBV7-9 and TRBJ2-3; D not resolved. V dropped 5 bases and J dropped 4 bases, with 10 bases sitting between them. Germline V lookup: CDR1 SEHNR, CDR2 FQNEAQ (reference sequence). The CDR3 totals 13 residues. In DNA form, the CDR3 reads TGTGCCAGCAGCGCCCCCAGGTCAGATACGCAGTATTTT. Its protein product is CASSAPRSDTQYF.

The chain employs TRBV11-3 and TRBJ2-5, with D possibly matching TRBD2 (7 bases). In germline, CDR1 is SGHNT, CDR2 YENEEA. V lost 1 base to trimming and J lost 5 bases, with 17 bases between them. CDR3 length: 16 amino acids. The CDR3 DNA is TGTGCCAGCAGCTTAGTTTCCCGGGGGGCCCAGGAGACCCAGTACTTC. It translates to CASSLVSRGAQETQYF.